Listed below are T cell receptor beta chains from one sample, sequenced in a study of T cell repertoires in cytomegalovirus infection. Each CDR3 protein is one row after TCRdb ran MiXCR on the reads. Altogether under 600,000 distinct CDR3 sequences are present, more than 15% being singletons, with the ten largest covering more than 20%. What was sequenced was CD8+ T cells from PBMCs. These receptors all come from a human donor in good health (CMV status not recorded). Some clones in this sample may be carry-over from other donors' samples. Each CDR3 is given without its conserved first and last residue. Clone size appears in some rows only: once, few, many, or a class for an expanded clone.

j_gene,abundance,v_gene,CDR3aa
TRBJ2-7,few,TRBV9,ASSVGRGGDDEQY
TRBJ2-1,NA,TRBV12-5,ASGFQGNEQF
TRBJ2-7,many,TRBV7-2,ASSLHSQRDYEQY
TRBJ1-5,few,TRBV2,ASSVRVRDNQPQH
TRBJ1-4,NA,TRBV27,ASKKLRYNNEKLF
TRBJ2-1,many,TRBV14,ASRWTGANEQF
TRBJ2-7,NA,TRBV19,ASTEGQGHYEQY
TRBJ2-7,many,TRBV11-2,ASSSHLLSWEDQGRSYEQY
TRBJ1-2,NA,TRBV12-3/TRBV12-4,ASSLNPGQGKGYT
TRBJ2-1,few,TRBV18,ASSPKSIFRGNEQF
TRBJ2-3,many,TRBV7-3,ASSERPNQDTQY
TRBJ2-6,NA,TRBV14,ASSPRSKHSGANVLT
TRBJ1-1,NA,TRBV4-1,ASSQVWAPNTEAF
TRBJ1-2,many,TRBV7-2,ASSLYLQGNYGYT
TRBJ1-1,NA,TRBV19,ASTQPEGNTEAF
TRBJ1-1,NA,TRBV7-4,ASGLRGTEAF
TRBJ2-7,many,TRBV27,ASSDGTGGYEQY
TRBJ2-5,NA,TRBV12-3/TRBV12-4,ASSLVDREETQY
TRBJ2-1,NA,TRBV30,AAGLAAYNEQF
TRBJ1-2,many,TRBV10-3,AISESTVYGYT
TRBJ2-5,many,TRBV7-7,ASSRRLAEQETQY
TRBJ2-7,many,TRBV14,ASSQVPGTPTYEQY
TRBJ1-5,NA,TRBV27,ASSFSRGSDQPQH
TRBJ2-7,NA,TRBV30,AWSGTAYYEQY
TRBJ2-5,many,TRBV11-2,ASSLGGGGEETQY
TRBJ1-1,many,TRBV10-2,ASSEGNTEAF
TRBJ2-1,many,TRBV7-6,ASSLAGVWYNEQF
TRBJ2-7,NA,TRBV14,ASSQGVKTGRNEQY
TRBJ2-1,few,TRBV5-1,ASSLRFSSYNEQF
TRBJ2-1,NA,TRBV5-5,ASSPYLNYYNEQF
TRBJ2-5,few,TRBV5-4,ASSARFGGLQETQY
TRBJ1-6,few,TRBV10-3,AISEATAYNSPLH
TRBJ2-7,NA,TRBV4-1,ASSQGGYRSYEQY
TRBJ2-1,many,TRBV6-5,ASSPFPGTGIYEQF
TRBJ2-7,NA,TRBV27,ASSLGLAGQYEQY
TRBJ2-7,many,TRBV7-9,ASSFSDRGLSEQY
TRBJ2-2,many,TRBV7-8,ASSLQGAAYTGELF
TRBJ1-1,few,TRBV14,ASSHPGTVVMNTEAF
TRBJ2-2,NA,TRBV29-1,SVLGQGANTGELF
TRBJ2-7,many,TRBV5-1,ASSLRWVVQREILSDEQY
TRBJ2-2,few,TRBV3-1,ASSQDLRGGTGELF
TRBJ2-5,NA,TRBV12-3/TRBV12-4,ASSSAGLAGGETQY
TRBJ1-1,NA,TRBV7-3,ASSFSEGTKEAF
TRBJ2-1,few,TRBV29-1,SVSHNEQF
TRBJ1-1,many,TRBV7-9,ASRWTAEAF
TRBJ2-1,few,TRBV9,ASTEGGQGNYNEQF